This T cell receptor (beta chain) was identified in a study of response to subunit inactivated influenza vaccine. Study observations and caveats: The study's authors posited that every seasonal influenza vaccination enlists few new T cells.

As to this clonotype: Its antigen remains unidentified. A read error may account for a junction end that differs from germline.

A single record per CDR3 protein comes from TCRdb applying MiXCR to the RT-PCR reads. The table has about 620,000 distinct CDR3 sequences, around 10% seen once. CDR3 length: 17 residues. These same data were also listed under a study on T cells expressing NK-cell markers. That study adds: The cDNA for TCR beta came from 5'RACE template switching with UMIs. Dominance of the CD3+CD56-NKG2C+ fraction by these clonotypes also held in a handful of donors. HCMV specificity was not established for the expanded NKG2C+ T cell clones.

The receptor was isolated from a man aged 45 to 65 who received an inactivated influenza vaccine. Sample: PBMCs from blood, taken on the day of vaccination. V usage is TRBV12-3 or TRBV12-4 and J usage is TRBJ2-7; 7 bases align to TRBD2. CDR3 protein: CDSREGRGVFKSYEKYF. The DNA for the CDR3 is TGTGACAGCAGGGAGGGTCGCGGGGTCTTCAAGTCCTACGAGAAGTACTTC.